The rows below give T cell receptor beta chains drawn from one sample of a study of cytomegalovirus exposure and HLA in healthy donors. Sequencing used immunoSEQ multiplex PCR; TCRdb keeps in-frame clones, though not all of them. The sample lists about 130,000 clones; less than 80% were seen once. The sequenced sample was PBMCs. These receptors all come from a man aged 25 to 40 in good health and CMV-seronegative. The CDR3 runs from the conserved cysteine through the conserved F or W. The order of the fields is V gene, D gene, clone size, J gene, CDR3 protein, CDR3 DNA. D genes are given only for firm matches. Expanded clones get a size class; other rows say once, few or many, or leave the size out.

>TRBV28|NA|few|TRBJ2-1
CASSSSSPLRQFF
TGTGCCAGCAGTTCTAGTTCTCCCCTCAGGCAGTTCTTC
>TRBV5-1|NA|NA|TRBJ2-1
CASSFDTRNNEQFF
TGCGCCAGCAGCTTCGACACCAGGAACAATGAGCAGTTCTTC
>TRBV5-4|NA|few|TRBJ2-1
CASSFPTYNEQFF
TGTGCCAGCAGCTTTCCTACGTACAATGAGCAGTTCTTC
>TRBV11-3|NA|few|TRBJ2-3
CASSSAARTDTQYF
TGTGCCAGCAGCTCTGCGGCCCGCACAGATACGCAGTATTTT
>TRBV5-1|TRBD1|NA|TRBJ1-1
CASSLPWTGTNTEAFF
TGCGCCAGCAGCTTACCCTGGACAGGGACGAACACTGAAGCTTTCTTT
>TRBV30|NA|NA|TRBJ2-3
CAWSAGTGITDTQYF
TGTGCCTGGAGTGCCGGGACTGGGATCACAGATACGCAGTATTTT
>TRBV13|NA|once|TRBJ1-1
CASSEGVEAFF
TGTGCCAGCAGCGAGGGAGTTGAAGCTTTCTTT
>TRBV7-8|NA|NA|TRBJ2-7
CASSPFPREQYF
TGTGCCAGCAGCCCCTTTCCGAGGGAGCAGTACTTC
>TRBV7-9|NA|NA|TRBJ2-2
CASSHRGLEKSGELFF
TGTGCCAGCAGCCATAGAGGGCTAGAGAAGTCCGGGGAGCTGTTTTTT
>TRBV10-3|TRBD1|NA|TRBJ1-6
CASQDRGANSPLHF
TGTGCCAGTCAAGACAGGGGCGCTAATTCACCCCTCCACTTT
>TRBV23-1|TRBD2|NA|TRBJ2-3
CASSPREPPGGVSDTQYF
TGCGCCAGCAGTCCCAGGGAACCCCCCGGGGGGGTATCCGATACGCAGTATTTT
>TRBV2|NA|NA|TRBJ2-2
CASSELRQRRGGANTGELFF
TGTGCCAGCAGTGAGTTGCGTCAACGTAGGGGGGGAGCGAACACCGGGGAGCTGTTTTTT
>TRBV7-3|TRBD1|few|TRBJ1-1
CASSLGTGKTTEAFF
TGTGCCAGCAGCCTCGGGACAGGGAAGACCACTGAAGCTTTCTTT
>TRBV9|NA|few|TRBJ2-6
CASSVGPSSGANVLTF
TGTGCCAGCAGCGTAGGTCCGTCCTCTGGGGCCAACGTCCTGACTTTC
>TRBV19|NA|NA|TRBJ2-3
CASSIGSTGGVADTQYF
TGTGCCAGTAGTATAGGTAGCACAGGGGGGGTCGCAGATACGCAGTATTTT
>TRBV7-3|NA|NA|TRBJ2-5
CASSEETQYF
TGTGCCAGCAGCGAGGAGACCCAGTACTTC
>TRBV6-1|NA|NA|TRBJ1-5
CASRDSSYQPQHF
TGTGCCAGCAGAGACAGTTCATATCAGCCCCAGCATTTT
>TRBV7-9|NA|once|TRBJ1-1
CASRQLQGTEAFF
TGTGCCAGCAGACAACTCCAGGGGACTGAAGCTTTCTTT
>TRBV30|NA|NA|TRBJ1-5
CAWSIRSNQPQHF
TGTGCCTGGAGTATCAGGAGCAATCAGCCCCAGCATTTT
>TRBV18|TRBD2|NA|TRBJ2-1
CASSPGGGENEQFF
TGTGCCAGCTCACCAGGCGGGGGGGAAAATGAGCAGTTCTTC
>TRBV27|TRBD2|NA|TRBJ2-7
CASSLKASGAYEQYF
TGTGCCAGCAGTTTAAAGGCTAGCGGGGCCTACGAGCAGTACTTC
>TRBV7-9|NA|few|TRBJ1-2
CASTSTVSGRSYGYTF
TGTGCCAGCACCTCCACGGTCTCAGGGCGTTCCTATGGCTACACCTTC
>TRBV28|NA|NA|TRBJ1-1
CASSFGEVTEAFF
TGTGCCAGCAGTTTCGGTGAGGTCACTGAAGCTTTCTTT
>TRBV5-6|NA|NA|TRBJ2-1
CASSLPGQYNEQFF
TGTGCCAGCAGCTTGCCGGGACAATACAATGAGCAGTTCTTC
>TRBV9|NA|NA|TRBJ1-5
CASSVGDMVGNNQPQHF
TGTGCCAGCAGCGTAGGGGACATGGTAGGGAACAATCAGCCCCAGCATTTT
>TRBV4-1|NA|NA|TRBJ2-3
CASSQDRTDTQYF
TGCGCCAGCAGCCAAGATCGGACAGATACGCAGTATTTT
>TRBV10-3|NA|NA|TRBJ2-7
CAISERQGIGEQYF
TGTGCCATCAGTGAGCGTCAGGGGATTGGGGAGCAGTACTTC
>TRBV6-5|TRBD2|few|TRBJ2-5
CASRERGGPETQYF
TGTGCCAGCAGGGAGCGGGGGGGCCCGGAGACCCAGTACTTC
>TRBV11-3|TRBD1|NA|TRBJ1-5
CASSLDRGCLLRNQPQHF
TGTGCCAGCAGCTTAGACAGGGGGTGTCTTCTGAGGAATCAGCCCCAGCATTTT
>TRBV18|TRBD1|NA|TRBJ2-7
CASRRGTDIGYEQYF
TGTGCCAGCCGAAGGGGGACAGACATAGGGTACGAGCAGTACTTC
>TRBV9|NA|NA|TRBJ2-5
CASSVDEGETQYF
TGTGCCAGCAGCGTAGATGAGGGAGAGACCCAGTACTTC
>TRBV10-3|NA|NA|TRBJ1-1
CAISESQGGTEAFF
TGTGCCATCAGTGAATCTCAGGGAGGCACTGAAGCTTTCTTT
>TRBV6-1|NA|NA|TRBJ1-4
CASSEGEGGGNEKLFF
TGTGCCAGCAGTGAAGGGGAGGGTGGTGGTAATGAAAAACTGTTTTTT
>TRBV4-1|NA|once|TRBJ1-1
CASSQAGDTEAFF
TGCGCCAGCAGCCAAGCGGGGGACACTGAAGCTTTCTTT
>TRBV4-2|TRBD2|many|TRBJ2-1
CASSQEGLAGGINEQFF
TGTGCCAGCAGCCAAGAGGGACTAGCGGGGGGTATCAATGAGCAGTTCTTC
>TRBV7-8|NA|few|TRBJ2-7
CASSSDMISTKQYF
TGTGCCAGCAGCTCTGACATGATATCTACGAAGCAGTACTTC
>TRBV27|NA|NA|TRBJ2-3
CASSFIGGSLSPTDTQYF
TGTGCCAGCAGTTTTATTGGGGGGTCACTATCCCCCACAGATACGCAGTATTTT
>TRBV27|NA|NA|TRBJ2-6
CASSPVNGANVLTF
TGTGCCAGCAGTCCCGTTAATGGGGCCAACGTCCTGACTTTC
>TRBV7-3|NA|NA|TRBJ1-6
CASSLAGPSSYNSPLHF
TGTGCCAGCAGCCTAGCGGGCCCCAGCTCCTATAATTCACCCCTCCACTTT
>TRBV18|NA|NA|TRBJ1-1
CASSPEGEAAVGAFF
TGTGCCAGCTCACCAGAGGGAGAGGCTGCGGTGGGAGCTTTCTTT
>TRBV13|TRBD1|NA|TRBJ2-7
CASSPGQGVHEQYF
TGTGCCAGCAGTCCGGGACAGGGAGTCCACGAGCAGTACTTC
>TRBV5-1|NA|NA|TRBJ1-1
CASSWQENTEAFF
TGCGCCAGCAGTTGGCAGGAGAACACTGAAGCTTTCTTT
>TRBV28|NA|NA|TRBJ2-2
CASSLWGDSGELFF
TGTGCCAGCAGTTTATGGGGGGACTCCGGGGAGCTGTTTTTT
>TRBV18|NA|NA|TRBJ2-3
CASSGPTDTQYF
TGTGCCAGCTCAGGGCCCACAGATACGCAGTATTTT
>TRBV7-9|NA|NA|TRBJ1-5
CSSSYWGGSNSNQPQHF
TGTTCCAGCAGCTATTGGGGGGGAAGCAATAGCAATCAGCCCCAGCATTTT
>TRBV4-3|TRBD1|NA|TRBJ1-2
CASSHTDRGYGYTF
TGCGCCAGCAGCCACACAGACAGGGGCTATGGCTACACCTTC
>TRBV2|NA|once|TRBJ2-5
CASSWTMRETQYF
TGTGCCAGCAGTTGGACAATGAGGGAGACCCAGTACTTC
>TRBV30|NA|NA|TRBJ1-2
CAWSRDRTYGYTF
TGTGCCTGGAGTAGAGACAGGACCTATGGCTACACCTTC
>TRBV7-9|NA|once|TRBJ1-4
CASSLGETHLLF
TGTGCCAGCAGCTTAGGAGAAACCCACCTTCTTTTT
>TRBV4-2|TRBD1|NA|TRBJ2-1
CASSQDGRTGAREQFF
TGTGCCAGCAGCCAAGATGGAAGGACAGGGGCACGTGAGCAGTTCTTC
>TRBV9|NA|NA|TRBJ2-3
CASSTSGTPYTDTQYF
TGTGCCAGCAGCACCAGCGGGACACCTTACACAGATACGCAGTATTTT
>TRBV6-6|NA|few|TRBJ1-1
CASTEDRLNTEAFF
TGTGCCAGCACCGAGGACAGATTGAACACTGAAGCTTTCTTT
>TRBV6-1|TRBD1|NA|TRBJ1-3
CASNLDRDAGNTIYF
TGTGCCAGCAACCTAGACAGGGACGCTGGAAACACCATATATTTT
>TRBV18|NA|NA|TRBJ2-1
CASSPPSNEQFF
TGTGCCAGCTCACCACCGAGCAATGAGCAGTTCTTC